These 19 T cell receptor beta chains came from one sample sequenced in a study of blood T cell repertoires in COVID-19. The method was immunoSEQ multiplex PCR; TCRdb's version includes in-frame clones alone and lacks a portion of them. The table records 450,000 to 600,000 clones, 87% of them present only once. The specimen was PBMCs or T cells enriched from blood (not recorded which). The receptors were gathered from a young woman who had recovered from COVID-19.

CDR3 nucleotide sequence: TGTGCCAGCAACAAACCGGGACAGGGGGTCGAAAAACTGTTTTTT. Encoded protein: CASNKPGQGVEKLFF. The chain recombines TRBV6-5 with TRBJ1-4; the match to TRBD1 covers 11 bases. Looked up from germline, CDR1 is MNHEY and CDR2 is SVGAGI. This CDR3 is 15 amino acids long. With V trimmed by 7 bases and J by 8 bases, 9 bases remained unmatched.

CDR3 in DNA: TGTGCCAGCAGCTCCCTTAATGAGGGAGAGGTGCAGTACTTC. The encoded protein is CASSSLNEGEVQYF. This rearrangement joins TRBV7-2 to TRBJ2-7; perhaps TRBD2 as D (5 bases). CDR1 is SGHTA, CDR2 FQGNSA, per germline. Trimming cost V 4 bases and J 9 bases, with 19 bases left between them. There are 14 residues in the CDR3.

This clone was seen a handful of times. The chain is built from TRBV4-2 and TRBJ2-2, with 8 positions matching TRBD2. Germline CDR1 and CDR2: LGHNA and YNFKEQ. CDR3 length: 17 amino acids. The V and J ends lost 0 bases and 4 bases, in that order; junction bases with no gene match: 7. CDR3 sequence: CASSQDLSGSGTGELFF. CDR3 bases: TGTGCCAGCAGCCAAGATCTCAGCGGGAGTGGCACCGGGGAGCTGTTTTTT.

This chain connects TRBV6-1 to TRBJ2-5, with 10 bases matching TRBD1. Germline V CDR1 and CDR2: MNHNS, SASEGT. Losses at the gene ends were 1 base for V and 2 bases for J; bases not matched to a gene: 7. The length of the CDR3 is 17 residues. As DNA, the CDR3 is TGTGCCAGCAGTGAAGGGCCCCCGGGACAGGGGCAAGAGACCCAGTACTTC. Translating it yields CASSEGPPGQGQETQYF.

The CDR3 coding sequence is TGTGCCAGCAGCTCCCTCAGGGGGCCTTACAATGAGCAGTTCTTC. Amino acids: CASSSLRGPYNEQFF. V usage is TRBV7-9 and J usage is TRBJ2-1; 8 nucleotides agree with TRBD1. The CDR3 spans 15 residues. Trimming at V came to 4 bases and at J to 4 bases, leaving 6 bases not matched to a gene. Germline-derived CDR1 and CDR2 are SEHNR and FQNEAQ (reference sequence).

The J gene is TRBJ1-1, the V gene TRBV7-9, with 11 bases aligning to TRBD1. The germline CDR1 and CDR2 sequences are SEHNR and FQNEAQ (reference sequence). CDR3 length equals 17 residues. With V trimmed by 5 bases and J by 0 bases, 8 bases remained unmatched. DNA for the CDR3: TGTGCCAGCAGCCCGAGGGACAGGGGGAAAATGAACACTGAAGCTTTCTTT. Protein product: CASSPRDRGKMNTEAFF.

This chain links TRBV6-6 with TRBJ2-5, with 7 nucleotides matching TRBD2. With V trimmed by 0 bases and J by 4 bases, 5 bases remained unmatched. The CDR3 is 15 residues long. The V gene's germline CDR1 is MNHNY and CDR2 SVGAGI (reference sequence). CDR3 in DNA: TGTGCCAGCAGTTACTCAGGGACTACCCCAGAGACCCAGTACTTC. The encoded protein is CASSYSGTTPETQYF.

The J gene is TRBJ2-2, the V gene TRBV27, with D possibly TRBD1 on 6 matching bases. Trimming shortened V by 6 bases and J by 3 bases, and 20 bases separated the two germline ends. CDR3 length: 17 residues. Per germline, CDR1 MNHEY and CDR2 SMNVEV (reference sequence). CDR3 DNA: TGTGCCAGCAGCCCAACGGTATGGGACACTGACACCGGGGAGCTGTTTTTT. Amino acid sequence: CASSPTVWDTDTGELFF.

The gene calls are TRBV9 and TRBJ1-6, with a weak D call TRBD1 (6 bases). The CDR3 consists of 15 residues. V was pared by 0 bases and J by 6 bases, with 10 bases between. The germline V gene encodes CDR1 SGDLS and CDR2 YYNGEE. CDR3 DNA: TGTGCCAGCAGCGTAGAAGGGACATCTAATTCACCCCTCCACTTT. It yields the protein CASSVEGTSNSPLHF. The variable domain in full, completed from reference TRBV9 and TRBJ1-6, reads DSGVTQTPKHLITATGQRVTLRCSPRSGDLSVYWYQQSLDQGLQFLIQYYNGEERAKGNILERFSAQQFPDLHSELNLSSLELGDSALYFCASSVEGTSNSPLHFGNGTRLTVT.

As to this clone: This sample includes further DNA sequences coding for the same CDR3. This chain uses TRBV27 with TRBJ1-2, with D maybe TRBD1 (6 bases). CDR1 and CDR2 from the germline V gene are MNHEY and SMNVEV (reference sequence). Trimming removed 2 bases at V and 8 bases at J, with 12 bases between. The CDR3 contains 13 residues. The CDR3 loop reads CASSLGGGSGYTF. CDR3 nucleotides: TGTGCCAGCAGTTTAGGTGGGGGCAGCGGCTACACCTTC.

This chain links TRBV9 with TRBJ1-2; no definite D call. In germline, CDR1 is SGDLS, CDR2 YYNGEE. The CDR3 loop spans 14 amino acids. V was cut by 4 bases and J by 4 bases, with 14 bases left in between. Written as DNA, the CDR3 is TGTGCCAGCAGCCTAACTCCTTCCGGCTATGGCTACACCTTC. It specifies CASSLTPSGYGYTF.

CDR3 DNA sequence: TGTGCCGTTGGGGGGAGCGCCTACAATGAGCAGTTCTTC. Amino acid sequence: CAVGGSAYNEQFF. The rearrangement joins TRBV7-8 to TRBJ2-1; a weak D match, TRBD2 (6 bases). V lost 11 bases to trimming and J lost 2 bases, with 13 bases between them. From germline, CDR1 is SGHVS and CDR2 FQNEAQ. This CDR3 has 13 residues.

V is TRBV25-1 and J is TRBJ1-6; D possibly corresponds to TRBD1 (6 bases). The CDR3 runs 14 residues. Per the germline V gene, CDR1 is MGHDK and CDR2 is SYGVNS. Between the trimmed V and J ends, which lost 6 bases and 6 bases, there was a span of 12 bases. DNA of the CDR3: TGTGCCAGCAGCCTCCAGGGGTTTAATTCACCCCTCCACTTT. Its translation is CASSLQGFNSPLHF.

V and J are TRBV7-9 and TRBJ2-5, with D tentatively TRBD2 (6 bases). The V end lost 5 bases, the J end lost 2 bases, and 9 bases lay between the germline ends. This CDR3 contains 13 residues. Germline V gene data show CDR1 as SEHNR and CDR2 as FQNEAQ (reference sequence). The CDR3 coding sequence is TGTGCCAGCAGCCCGACTAGGCAAGAGACCCAGTACTTC. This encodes CASSPTRQETQYF.

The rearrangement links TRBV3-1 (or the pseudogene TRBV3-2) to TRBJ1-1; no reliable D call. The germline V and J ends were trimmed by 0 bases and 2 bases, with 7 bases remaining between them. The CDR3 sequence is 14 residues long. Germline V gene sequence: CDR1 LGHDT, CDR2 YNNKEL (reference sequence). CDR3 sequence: CASSQELSNTEAFF. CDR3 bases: TGTGCCAGCAGCCAAGAATTGTCTAACACTGAAGCTTTCTTT.

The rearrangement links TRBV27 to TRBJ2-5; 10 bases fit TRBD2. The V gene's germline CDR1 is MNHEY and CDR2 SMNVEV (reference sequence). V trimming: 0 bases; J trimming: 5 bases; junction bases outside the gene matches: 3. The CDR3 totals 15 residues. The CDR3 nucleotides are TGTGCCAGCAGTTTATCTAGCGGGGGGCACGAGACCCAGTACTTC. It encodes CASSLSSGGHETQYF.

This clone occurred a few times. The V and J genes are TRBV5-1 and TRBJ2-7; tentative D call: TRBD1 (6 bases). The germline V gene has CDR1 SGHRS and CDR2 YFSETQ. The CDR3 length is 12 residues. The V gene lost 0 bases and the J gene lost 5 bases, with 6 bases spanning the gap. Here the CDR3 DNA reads TGCGCCAGCAGCTTGGCAGGGGACGAGCAGTACTTC. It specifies CASSLAGDEQYF.

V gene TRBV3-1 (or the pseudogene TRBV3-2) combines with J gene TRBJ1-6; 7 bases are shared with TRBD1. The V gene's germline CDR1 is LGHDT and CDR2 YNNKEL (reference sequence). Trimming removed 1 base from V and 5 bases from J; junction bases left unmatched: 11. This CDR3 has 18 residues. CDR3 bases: TGTGCCAGCAGCCAAGTTCGAACAGGGGAAATTCATAATTCACCCCTCCACTTT. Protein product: CASSQVRTGEIHNSPLHF.

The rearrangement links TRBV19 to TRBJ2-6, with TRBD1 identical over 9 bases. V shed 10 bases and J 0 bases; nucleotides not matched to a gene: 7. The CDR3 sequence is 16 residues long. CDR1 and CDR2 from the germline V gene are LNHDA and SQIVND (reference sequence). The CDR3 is CATSDRGSSGANVLTF. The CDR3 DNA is TGTGCCACCTCCGACAGGGGGAGCTCTGGGGCCAACGTCCTGACTTTC.